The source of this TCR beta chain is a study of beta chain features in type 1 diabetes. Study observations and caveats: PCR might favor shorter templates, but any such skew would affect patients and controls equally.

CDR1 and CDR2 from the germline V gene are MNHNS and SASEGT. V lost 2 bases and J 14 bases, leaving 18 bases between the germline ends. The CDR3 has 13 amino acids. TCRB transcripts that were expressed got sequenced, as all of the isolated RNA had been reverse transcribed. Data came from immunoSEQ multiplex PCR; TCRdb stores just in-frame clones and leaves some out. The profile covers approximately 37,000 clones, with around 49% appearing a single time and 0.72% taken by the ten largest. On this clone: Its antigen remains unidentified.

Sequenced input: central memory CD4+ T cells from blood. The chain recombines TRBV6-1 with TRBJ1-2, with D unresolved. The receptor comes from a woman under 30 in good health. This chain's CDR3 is CASSEWRSSGRTF. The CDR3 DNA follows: TGTGCCAGCAGTGAATGGAGATCCTCGGGTAGAACCTTC.